This T cell receptor (beta chain) was captured in a study of blood T cell repertoires in COVID-19. Seattle patients were enrolled during active infection and followed longitudinally. This CDR3 spans 16 amino acids. CDR1 is KGHSH and CDR2 is LQKENI in the germline V gene. Trimming took 4 bases from V and 5 from J; bases not matched to a gene: 9. TCRdb's table, derived via immunoSEQ multiplex PCR, lists solely in-frame clones and lacks some. There are roughly 180,000 clones in the sample; 75% to 85% occur only once, and roughly 11% lies in the top ten. Material for sequencing was peripheral blood. This receptor was identified in a middle-aged woman with COVID-19, enrolled during active disease. This chain connects TRBV18 to TRBJ2-2, with 8 bases lining up with TRBD2. The DNA for the CDR3 is TGTGCCAGCTCACAGGTTCCAGCGGGAGCTACCGGGGAGCTGTTTTTT. Encoded protein: CASSQVPAGATGELFF. The full variable domain, with the rest looked up from reference TRBV18 and TRBJ2-2, is NAGVMQNPRHLVRRRGQEARLRCSPMKGHSHVYWYRQLPEEGLKFMVYLQKENIIDESGMPKERFSAEFPKEGPSILRIQQVVRGDSAAYFCASSQVPAGATGELFFGEGSRLTVL.